What follows describes a single T cell receptor beta chain. Its target is unknown. V was trimmed by 0 bases and J by 1 base, leaving 4 bases between them. The CDR3 length is 12 residues. CDR1 is SQVTM and CDR2 is ANQGSEA in the germline V gene. These data belong to a study of OX40 agonist ivuxolimab in advanced cancers. Overall study results and limits: Mean expanded clone counts were higher in CD8+ than CD4+ T cells.

Data came from immunoSEQ multiplex PCR; TCRdb stores just in-frame clones and leaves some out. The repertoire includes 80,000 to 100,000 clones, 90% to 95% of them detected once, and 0.51% sits in the top ten. The receptor was derived from an adult with an advanced solid tumor such as melanoma, head and neck, liver or kidney cancer. Here the sequenced sample was CD4+ or CD8+ T cells sorted from blood, taken in a trial of the OX40 agonist ivuxolimab. This rearrangement joins TRBV29-1 to TRBJ2-7; no reliable D call. The CDR3 here is CSVEENSYEQYF. CDR3 in DNA: TGCAGCGTTGAAGAAAATTCCTACGAGCAGTACTTC.